These 32 T cell receptor beta chains were sequenced from one sample in a study of T-cell reconstitution after alpha-beta-depleted transplantation in children. The TCRbeta library incorporated unique molecular identifiers. TCRdb itself ran the PCR reads through MiXCR, one entry per CDR3 protein. The data show hundreds of thousands of distinct CDR3 sequences, 12% seen once. The material sequenced was PBMCs from the stem cell graft donor, taken from the stem cell graft. The receptors derive from a human donor who donated a stem cell graft to a child with acute lymphoblastic leukemia.

The sample holds many counts of this clonotype. This chain connects TRBV5-1 to TRBJ1-4, with 7 positions matching TRBD1. CDR1 and CDR2 (germline): SGHRS, YFSETQ. The J segment lost 3 bases and the V segment lost 4 bases, leaving 3 bases of the junction unmatched. This CDR3 region has 14 residues. CDR3 coding DNA: TGCGCCAGCAGCCTCGGGACAGCTAATGAAAAACTGTTTTTT. Its protein product is CASSLGTANEKLFF.

Details on this clonotype: Given a much more abundant clone one base away, this may be a read error. V is TRBV3-1 and J is TRBJ1-5; D is perhaps TRBD1 (6 bases). CDR1 is LGHDT and CDR2 is YNNKEL in the germline V gene (reference sequence). The CDR3 loop spans 14 amino acids. The CDR3 DNA follows: TGTGCCACCAGCCAAGGGGGAAGATATCAGCCCCAGCATTTT. The encoded protein is CATSQGGRYQPQHF.

At least ten counts were recorded for this clonotype. In DNA, the CDR3 is TGTGCCAGCAGTTCCCCACCGGGACTTTTCAATCAGCCCCAGCATTTT. This gives the protein CASSSPPGLFNQPQHF. The V call is TRBV12-3 or TRBV12-4, the J call TRBJ1-5, with D possibly being TRBD1 (5 bases). The CDR3 extends over 16 amino acids. V lost 4 bases and J 3 bases, leaving 16 bases between the germline ends.

This clonotype has ten or more counts. The chain combines TRBV20-1 with TRBJ2-5; TRBD2 agrees at 13 bases. Germline CDR1 is DFQATT and CDR2 is SNEGSKA (reference sequence). J lost 3 bases, V lost 3 bases, and 4 bases had no gene match. This CDR3 contains 15 residues. The CDR3 protein is CSARGLAGLEETQYF. The CDR3 DNA sequence: TGCAGTGCTAGGGGACTAGCGGGATTGGAAGAGACCCAGTACTTC.

V and J are TRBV4-3 and TRBJ1-1, with 7 positions matching TRBD1. The trim removed 4 bases at V and 1 base at J, leaving 6 bases unmatched. CDR1 is LGHNA and CDR2 is YSLEER in the germline V gene. The CDR3 has 15 residues. CDR3 coding DNA: TGCGCCAGCAGCCGAACCGGACAGGAGAACACTGAAGCTTTCTTT. It yields the protein CASSRTGQENTEAFF.

In regard to this clonotype: A much larger clone sits a single nucleotide away, making a read error possible. The chain carries TRBV28 and TRBJ2-3; no firm D call. This CDR3 is 13 amino acids long. The germline V and J ends were trimmed by 10 bases and 0 bases, with 11 bases remaining between them. CDR1 MDHEN and CDR2 SYDVKM come from the germline V gene. CDR3 protein: CATSRLSTDTQYF. CDR3 DNA: TGTGCCACTTCTAGGCTTAGCACAGATACGCAGTATTTT. Using reference TRBV28 and TRBJ2-3 for the parts outside the CDR3, the full variable domain is DVKVTQSSRYLVKRTGEKVFLECVQDMDHENMFWYRQDPGLGLRLIYFSYDVKMKEKGDIPEGYSVSREKKERFSLILESASTNQTSMYLCATSRLSTDTQYFGPGTRLTVL.

This clonotype was seen a handful of times. This chain uses TRBV4-2 with TRBJ2-3; TRBD2 matches 9 bases. Looked up from germline, CDR1 is LGHNA and CDR2 is YNFKEQ. The ends lost 4 bases at V and 0 bases at J; junction bases unmatched: 5. The CDR3 totals 16 residues. The CDR3 is CASSRTGTSSTDTQYF. CDR3 nucleotides: TGTGCCAGCAGCCGGACCGGGACTAGCAGCACAGATACGCAGTATTTT.

In this sample, this clonotype turned up many times. The V and J genes are TRBV18 and TRBJ1-2; no reliable D call. CDR1 is KGHSH and CDR2 is LQKENI in the germline V gene. The CDR3 length is 14 residues. V lost 0 bases and J lost 4, with 9 bases in between. For the CDR3, the DNA is TGTGCCAGCTCACCACCCACAGAAAGCTATGGCTACACCTTC. Amino acids: CASSPPTESYGYTF.

The chain has TRBV4-2 and TRBJ1-2; 7 nucleotides match TRBD1. This CDR3 comprises 14 residues. V shed 0 bases, J shed 7 bases, and the junction held 5 bases outside the gene matches. Germline V gene lookup returns CDR1 LGHNA and CDR2 YNFKEQ. The CDR3 DNA reads as TGTGCCAGCAGCCAAGATAGGGGGACAGTTGGCTACACCTTC. Amino acid sequence: CASSQDRGTVGYTF.

To note about this clonotype: A much larger clone is a single base away; this may be a read error. The V and J genes are TRBV28 and TRBJ2-2, with TRBD1 matching 7 bases. CDR1 MDHEN and CDR2 SYDVKM come from the germline V gene. The CDR3 runs 13 residues. The CDR3 here is CSSYRGSTGELFF. CDR3 sequence (DNA): TGTTCCAGTTACAGGGGCTCCACCGGGGAGCTGTTTTTT.

The sample holds many counts of this clonotype. The chain carries TRBV28 and TRBJ1-1; the D gene is possibly TRBD1 (6 bases). V lost 7 bases, J lost 11 bases, and 14 bases lay in between. From germline, CDR1 is MDHEN and CDR2 SYDVKM. The length of the CDR3 is 11 residues. DNA of the CDR3: TGTGCCAGCAATCAGGGGTTTGGGGCTTTCTTT. Protein sequence: CASNQGFGAFF.

This clonotype was recorded a few times. The J gene is TRBJ1-2, the V gene TRBV29-1; D is undetermined. This CDR3 contains 11 residues. Germline V gene sequence: CDR1 SQVTM, CDR2 ANQGSEA. Trimming took 4 bases from V and 2 from J, leaving 5 bases between them. The CDR3 sequence: CSVVDNYGYTF. The CDR3 bases are TGCAGCGTTGTAGACAACTATGGCTACACCTTC.

This clonotype was seen repeatedly, ten times or more. This rearrangement joins TRBV4-3 to TRBJ1-5, with no clear D. Per germline, CDR1 LGHNA and CDR2 YSLEER. V lost 0 bases and J lost 7, with 22 bases in between. The CDR3 length is 18 residues. CDR3 bases: TGCGCCAGCAGCCAAGATTTGAAAAGGGATGAGGGTGACCAGCCCCAGCATTTT. Translated, it gives CASSQDLKRDEGDQPQHF.

This clonotype was recorded many times. The rearrangement links TRBV7-9 to TRBJ1-1; 10 nucleotides match TRBD1. The V segment lost 5 bases and the J segment 5 bases; nucleotides outside the gene matches: 14. The germline CDR1 and CDR2 sequences are SEHNR and FQNEAQ (reference sequence). CDR3 length: 17 amino acids. CDR3 amino acids: CASSLGDRGKSKTEAFF. Written as DNA, the CDR3 is TGTGCCAGCAGCCTGGGGGACAGGGGTAAATCGAAAACTGAAGCTTTCTTT.

With respect to this clonotype: Since a much larger clone is just one base distant, this may be a read error. The rearrangement links TRBV28 to TRBJ2-5; perhaps TRBD1 as D (5 bases). Looked up from germline, CDR1 is MDHEN and CDR2 is SYDVKM. V gave up 5 bases and J gave up 5 bases, with 12 bases separating them. The CDR3 runs 13 residues. For the CDR3, the DNA is TGTGCCAGCAGTGTGCCAGGGTTGGAGACCCAGTACTTC. It encodes CASSVPGLETQYF.

This clonotype was picked up a small number of times. CDR3 loop: CASSLAGTGAGELFF. The CDR3 DNA reads TGTGCCAGCAGCTTAGCAGGGACCGGGGCCGGGGAGCTGTTTTTT. This chain links TRBV7-2 with TRBJ2-2; possibly TRBD1 or TRBD2 for D (5 bases each). Germline V gene lookup returns CDR1 SGHTA and CDR2 FQGNSA. CDR3 length equals 15 residues. Trimming pared 0 bases from V and 6 bases from J, leaving 11 bases between.

Points on this clonotype: A much larger clone sits a single nucleotide away, making a read error possible. The chain recombines TRBV6-1 with TRBJ2-5; TRBD1 might be the D (5 bases). The CDR3 contains 13 residues. In germline, CDR1 is MNHNS, CDR2 SASEGT. The CDR3 sequence is CPSMGLYQETQYF. Written as DNA, the CDR3 is TGTCCAAGCATGGGGCTGTACCAAGAGACCCAGTACTTC.

This clonotype was recorded at least ten times. The chain carries TRBV7-2 and TRBJ1-2; tentative D call: TRBD1 (5 bases). Germline CDR1 and CDR2: SGHTA and FQGNSA. CDR3 length: 14 amino acids. V lost 5 bases and J 6 bases, leaving 16 bases between the germline ends. The CDR3 sequence: CASSLGRDHNGYTF. CDR3 bases: TGTGCCAGCAGCCTAGGGAGGGACCATAATGGCTACACCTTC.

The chain links TRBV12-3 or TRBV12-4 to TRBJ1-4; 9 bases agree with TRBD1. J was trimmed by 10 bases and V by 3 bases; bases with no gene match: 12. The CDR3 loop spans 16 amino acids. The CDR3 DNA reads TGTGCCAGCAGTTTCGTTGGCCGACAGGGGGTCGGAAAACTGTTTTTT. Translated, it gives CASSFVGRQGVGKLFF.

V and J are TRBV29-1 and TRBJ2-7; D uncertain. CDR1 is SQVTM, CDR2 ANQGSEA, per germline. The length of the CDR3 is 15 residues. Trimming stripped 4 bases from V and 0 bases from J, with 16 bases between. As DNA, the CDR3 is TGCAGCGTTGTAAAGGAGAAGCAAGTCTCCTACGAGCAGTACTTC. It is translated as CSVVKEKQVSYEQYF.

This clonotype occurred many times. The V and J genes are TRBV11-3 and TRBJ2-3; D gene ambiguous. This CDR3 comprises 14 residues. The V end lost 10 bases, the J end lost 2 bases, and 16 bases lay between the germline ends. Per the germline V gene, CDR1 is SGHNT and CDR2 is YENEEA. CDR3 DNA sequence: TGTGCCACCGTCCCGGTTGCGCCCACAGATACGCAGTATTTT. It encodes CATVPVAPTDTQYF.

The rearrangement joins TRBV28 to TRBJ1-2; no definite D call. Germline V CDR1 and CDR2: MDHEN, SYDVKM. Trimming stripped 10 bases from V and 8 bases from J, with 20 bases between. The CDR3 loop spans 13 amino acids. The CDR3 sequence: CAMGPGLVCGYTF. CDR3 sequence (DNA): TGTGCCATGGGCCCCGGGCTCGTCTGCGGCTACACCTTC.

This chain connects TRBV27 to TRBJ1-4, with D possibly being TRBD1 (6 bases). Germline loops: CDR1 MNHEY, CDR2 SMNVEV (reference sequence). Trimming took off 5 bases at V and 5 bases at J, with 18 bases between the two ends. The CDR3 sequence is 16 residues long. The CDR3 DNA reads as TGTGCCAGCAGTCCTCTCCCGACAGGCTGGAATGAAAAACTGTTTTTT. Its protein is CASSPLPTGWNEKLFF.

This clonotype came up many times. The rearrangement links TRBV9 to TRBJ2-3; D gene ambiguous. The CDR3 spans 16 residues. CDR1 is SGDLS, CDR2 YYNGEE, per germline. Trimming cost V 4 bases and J 3 bases, with 18 bases left between them. The CDR3, as DNA: TGTGCCAGCAGCCCCTCCGTAGAGGAGAGGACAGATACGCAGTATTTT. Its translation is CASSPSVEERTDTQYF.

This clonotype was detected many times. The rearrangement links TRBV6-5 to TRBJ2-5, with D hard to call. This CDR3 has 12 amino acids. In germline, CDR1 is MNHEY, CDR2 SVGAGI. V shed 6 bases and J shed 4 bases, with 9 bases lying between them. The CDR3 DNA reads TGTGCCAGCAGCTCTCGCCGAGAGACCCAGTACTTC. The encoded protein is CASSSRRETQYF.

Note on this clonotype: This may come from a read error, since a much larger clone is one base off. A read error is likely, as this CDR3 ends without the conserved phenylalanine or tryptophan. The J gene is TRBJ1-1, the V gene TRBV29-1; TRBD1 aligns across 8 bases. Germline V gene sequence: CDR1 SQVTM, CDR2 ANQGSEA. CDR3 length equals 16 residues. The V and J ends lost 3 bases and 5 bases, in that order; junction bases with no gene match: 14. Here the CDR3 reads CSVERGTGPQGTEAFS. CDR3 nucleotide sequence: TGCAGCGTTGAGAGGGGGACAGGACCTCAGGGGACTGAAGCTTTCTCT.

This clonotype has at least ten counts. The chain couples TRBV6-4 to TRBJ2-7; TRBD2 matches 7 bases. The length of the CDR3 is 13 residues. V shed 8 bases and J 5 bases; nucleotides not matched to a gene: 9. From germline, CDR1 is MRHNA and CDR2 SNTAGT. As DNA, the CDR3 is TGTGCCAGCTGGGGAGGGGCATCTGACGAGCAGTACTTC. It codes for CASWGGASDEQYF.

In its sample, this clonotype was seen a few times. The chain has TRBV30 and TRBJ2-3; D possibly corresponds to TRBD2 (5 bases). This CDR3 spans 19 amino acids. Germline CDR1 reads GTSNPN; CDR2 reads SVGIG (reference sequence). Trimming took off 5 bases at V and 2 bases at J, with 29 bases between the two ends. This CDR3 is CAWGRIEGTSTPATDTQYF. The CDR3, as DNA: TGTGCCTGGGGTCGGATTGAGGGAACCAGCACGCCAGCCACAGATACGCAGTATTTT.

Notes on this clonotype: A much larger clone differs from this one at a single base, so this may be a read error. V usage is TRBV3-1 and J usage is TRBJ1-2; 8 bases match TRBD1. This CDR3 has 15 residues. The germline V gene encodes CDR1 LGHDT and CDR2 YNNKEL (reference sequence). CDR3 DNA: TGTGACAGCAGCTTCGGGACAGGAGCTAACTATGGCTACACCTTC. This gives the protein CDSSFGTGANYGYTF. The complete variable domain, with remaining parts taken from reference TRBV3-1 and TRBJ1-2, reads DTAVSQTPKYLVTQMGNDKSIKCEQNLGHDTMYWYKQDSKKFLKIMFSYNNKELIINETVPNRFSPKSPDKAHLNLHINSLELGDSAVYFCDSSFGTGANYGYTFGSGTRLTVV.

This clonotype appeared a few times. This chain joins TRBV4-2 and TRBJ1-4; D not resolved. Germline-derived CDR1 and CDR2 are LGHNA and YNFKEQ. Deletions cut 0 bases from V and 0 bases from J, with 11 bases between. This CDR3 has 17 residues. The CDR3 region is CASSQEGPAATNEKLFF. The CDR3 DNA is TGTGCCAGCAGCCAAGAGGGTCCGGCAGCAACTAATGAAAAACTGTTTTTT.

This clonotype showed up many times. This chain uses TRBV20-1 with TRBJ2-3; 8 bases map to TRBD1. The CDR3 runs to 15 residues. Germline V gene data show CDR1 as DFQATT and CDR2 as SNEGSKA (reference sequence). V gave up 2 bases and J gave up 4 bases; unmatched junction bases: 8. The CDR3 reads CSARSWQGASDTQYF. The DNA of the CDR3 is TGCAGTGCTAGATCTTGGCAGGGGGCTTCAGATACGCAGTATTTT.

There are many counts of this clonotype. CDR3 residues: CASSLVAFFRTGFYEQYF. CDR3 nucleotides: TGTGCCAGCAGCTTAGTCGCATTCTTCCGGACAGGGTTCTACGAGCAGTACTTC. V usage is TRBV7-2 and J usage is TRBJ2-7, with 8 bases matching TRBD1. CDR1 SGHTA and CDR2 FQGNSA come from the germline V gene. With 1 base clipped from V and 3 bases from J, the junction kept 14 bases outside the gene matches. CDR3 length equals 18 residues.